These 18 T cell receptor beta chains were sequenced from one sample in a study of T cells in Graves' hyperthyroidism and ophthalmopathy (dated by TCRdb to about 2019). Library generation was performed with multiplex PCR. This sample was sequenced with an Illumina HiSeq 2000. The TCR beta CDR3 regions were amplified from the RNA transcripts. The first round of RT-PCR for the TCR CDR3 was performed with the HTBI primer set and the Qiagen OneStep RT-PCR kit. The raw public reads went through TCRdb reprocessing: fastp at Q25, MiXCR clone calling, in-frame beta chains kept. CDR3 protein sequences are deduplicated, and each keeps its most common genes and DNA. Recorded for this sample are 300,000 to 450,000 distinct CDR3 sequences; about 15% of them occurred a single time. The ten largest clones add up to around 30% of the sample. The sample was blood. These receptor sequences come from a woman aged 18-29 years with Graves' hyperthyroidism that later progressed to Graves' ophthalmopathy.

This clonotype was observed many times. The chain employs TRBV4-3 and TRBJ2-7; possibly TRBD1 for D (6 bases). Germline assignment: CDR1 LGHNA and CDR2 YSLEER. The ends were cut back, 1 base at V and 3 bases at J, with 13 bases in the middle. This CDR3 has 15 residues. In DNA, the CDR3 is TGCGCCAGCAGCCAAGCCACCGGGACATACTACGAGCAGTACTTC. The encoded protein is CASSQATGTYYEQYF.

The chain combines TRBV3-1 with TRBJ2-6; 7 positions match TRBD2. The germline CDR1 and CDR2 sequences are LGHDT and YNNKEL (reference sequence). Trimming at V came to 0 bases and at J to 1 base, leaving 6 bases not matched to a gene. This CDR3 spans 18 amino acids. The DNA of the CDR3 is TGTGCCAGCAGCCAAGACGGGGGAGGGGTATCTGGGGCCAACGTCCTGACTTTC. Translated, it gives CASSQDGGGVSGANVLTF.

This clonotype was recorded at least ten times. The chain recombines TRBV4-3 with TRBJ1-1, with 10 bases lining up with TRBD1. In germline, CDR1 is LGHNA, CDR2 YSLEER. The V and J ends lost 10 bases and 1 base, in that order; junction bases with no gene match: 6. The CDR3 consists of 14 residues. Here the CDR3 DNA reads TGCGCCACGAGCGGGGACAGGGGGAACACTGAAGCTTTCTTT. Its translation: CATSGDRGNTEAFF.

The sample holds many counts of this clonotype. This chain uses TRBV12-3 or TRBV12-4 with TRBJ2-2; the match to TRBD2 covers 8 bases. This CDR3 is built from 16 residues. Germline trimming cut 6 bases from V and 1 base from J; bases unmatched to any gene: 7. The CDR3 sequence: CASSVISGRNTGELFF. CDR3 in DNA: TGTGCCAGCAGCGTAATAAGCGGGAGGAACACCGGGGAGCTGTTTTTT.

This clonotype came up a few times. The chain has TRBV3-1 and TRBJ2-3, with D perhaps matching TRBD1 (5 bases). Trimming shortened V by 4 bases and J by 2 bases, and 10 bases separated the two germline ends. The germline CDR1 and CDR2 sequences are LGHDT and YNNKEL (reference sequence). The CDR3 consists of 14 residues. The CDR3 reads CASSLWGHTDTQYF. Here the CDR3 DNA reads TGTGCCAGCAGCCTGTGGGGCCACACAGATACGCAGTATTTT.

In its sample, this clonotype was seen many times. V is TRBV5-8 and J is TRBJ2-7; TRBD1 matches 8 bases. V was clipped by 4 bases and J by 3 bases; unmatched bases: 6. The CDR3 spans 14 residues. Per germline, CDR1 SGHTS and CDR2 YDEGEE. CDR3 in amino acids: CASSPRTGYYEQYF. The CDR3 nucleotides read TGTGCCAGCAGCCCTCGGACAGGGTACTACGAGCAGTACTTC.

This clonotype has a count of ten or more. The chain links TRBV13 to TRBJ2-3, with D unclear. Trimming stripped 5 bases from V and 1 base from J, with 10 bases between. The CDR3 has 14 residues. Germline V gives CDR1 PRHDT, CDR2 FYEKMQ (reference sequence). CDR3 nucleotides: TGTGCCAGCAGCGCCGGTACTGGCACAGATACGCAGTATTTT. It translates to CASSAGTGTDTQYF.

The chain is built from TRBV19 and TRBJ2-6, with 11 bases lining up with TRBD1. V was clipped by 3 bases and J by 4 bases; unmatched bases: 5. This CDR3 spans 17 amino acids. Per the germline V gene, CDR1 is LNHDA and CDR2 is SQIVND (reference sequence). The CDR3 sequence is CASSIGQGAMGANVLTF. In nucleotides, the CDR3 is TGTGCCAGTAGTATCGGACAGGGGGCTATGGGGGCCAACGTCCTGACTTTC. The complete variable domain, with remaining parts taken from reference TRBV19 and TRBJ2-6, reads DGGITQSPKYLFRKEGQNVTLSCEQNLNHDAMYWYRQDPGQGLRLIYYSQIVNDFQKGDIAEGYSVSREKKESFPLTVTSAQKNPTAFYLCASSIGQGAMGANVLTFGAGSRLTVL.

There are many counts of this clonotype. The CDR3 loop is CASSPPPIPYNEQFF. CDR3 nucleotide sequence: TGTGCCAGCTCACCACCCCCCATTCCCTACAATGAGCAGTTCTTC. The chain uses TRBV18 and TRBJ2-1, with D hard to call. Trimming took off 0 bases at V and 2 bases at J, with 8 bases between the two ends. The CDR3 covers 15 residues. The V gene's germline CDR1 is KGHSH and CDR2 LQKENI.

CDR3 bases: TGTGCCAGTAGTATCCAGGGCGGACTAGCGGGAGACACCGGGGAGCTGTTTTTT. Translation gives CASSIQGGLAGDTGELFF. V and J are TRBV19 and TRBJ2-2; 13 bases map to TRBD2. From germline, CDR1 is LNHDA and CDR2 SQIVND (reference sequence). The trim removed 3 bases at V and 3 bases at J, leaving 7 bases unmatched. There are 18 residues in the CDR3.

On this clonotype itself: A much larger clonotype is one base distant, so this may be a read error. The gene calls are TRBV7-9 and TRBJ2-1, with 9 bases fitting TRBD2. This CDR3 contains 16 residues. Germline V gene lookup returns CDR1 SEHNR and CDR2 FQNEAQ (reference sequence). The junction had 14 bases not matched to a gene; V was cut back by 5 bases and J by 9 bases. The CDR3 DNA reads TGTGCCAGCAGCCCGCAGGGTAGCGGGAGTGCGGGTGAGCAGTTCTTC. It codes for CASSPQGSGSAGEQFF.

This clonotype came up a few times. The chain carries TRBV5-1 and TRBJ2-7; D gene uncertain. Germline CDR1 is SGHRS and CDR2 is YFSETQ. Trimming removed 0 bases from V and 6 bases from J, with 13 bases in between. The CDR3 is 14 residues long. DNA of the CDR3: TGCGCCAGCAGCTTGGGGAGTGAGGTAGGCGAGCAGTACTTC. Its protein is CASSLGSEVGEQYF.

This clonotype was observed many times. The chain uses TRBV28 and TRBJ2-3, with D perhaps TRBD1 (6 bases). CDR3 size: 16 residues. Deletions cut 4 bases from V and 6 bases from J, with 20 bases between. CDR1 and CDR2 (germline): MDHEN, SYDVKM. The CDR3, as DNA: TGTGCCAGCAGTTCGTACGGACAGCCTCCAAGGGATACGCAGTATTTT. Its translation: CASSSYGQPPRDTQYF.

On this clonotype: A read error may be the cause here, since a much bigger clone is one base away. The CDR3 nucleotides are TGTGCCAGCAGCCACCCCGCGGGGGGGAGCGTAGGGAACACTGGAGCTTTCTTT. It yields the protein CASSHPAGGSVGNTGAFF. The chain is built from TRBV3-1 and TRBJ1-1, with a weak D call TRBD1 (5 bases). The germline V gene has CDR1 LGHDT and CDR2 YNNKEL (reference sequence). This CDR3 has 18 amino acids.

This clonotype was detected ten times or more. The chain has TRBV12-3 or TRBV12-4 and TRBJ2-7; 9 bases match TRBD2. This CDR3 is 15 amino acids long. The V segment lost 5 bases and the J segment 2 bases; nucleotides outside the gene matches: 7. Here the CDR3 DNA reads TGTGCCAGCAGTACCGAGCGGGAGGCGCCCTACGAGCAGTACTTC. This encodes CASSTEREAPYEQYF.

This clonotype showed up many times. The DNA for the CDR3 is TGTGCCAGCAGCTTGGGTACTGGAAACACCATATATTTT. Its protein product is CASSLGTGNTIYF. This sequence joins TRBV7-2 and TRBJ1-3, with no clear D. Between the trimmed V and J ends, which lost 3 bases and 2 bases, there was a span of 5 bases. Looked up from germline, CDR1 is SGHTA and CDR2 is FQGNSA. The CDR3 totals 13 residues.

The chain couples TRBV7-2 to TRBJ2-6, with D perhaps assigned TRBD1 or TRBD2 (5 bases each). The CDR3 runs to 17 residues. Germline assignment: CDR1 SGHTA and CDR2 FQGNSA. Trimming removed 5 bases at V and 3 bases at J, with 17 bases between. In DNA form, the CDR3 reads TGTGCCAGCAGCCGGCGACGGGGCCACAGTGGGGCCAACGTCCTGACTTTC. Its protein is CASSRRRGHSGANVLTF. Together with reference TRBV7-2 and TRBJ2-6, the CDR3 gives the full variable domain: GAGVSQSPSNKVTEKGKDVELRCDPISGHTALYWYRQSLGQGLEFLIYFQGNSAPDKSGLPSDRFSAERTGGSVSTLTIQRTQQEDSAVYLCASSRRRGHSGANVLTFGAGSRLTVL.

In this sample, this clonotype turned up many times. In DNA form, the CDR3 reads TGTGCCAGCAGTTCCCGAAGGACTGGCACTGAAGCTTTCTTT. Translation: CASSSRRTGTEAFF. The J gene is TRBJ1-1, the V gene TRBV12-3 or TRBV12-4; D not resolved. This CDR3 comprises 14 residues. Trimming removed 4 bases from V and 4 bases from J, with 13 bases in between.